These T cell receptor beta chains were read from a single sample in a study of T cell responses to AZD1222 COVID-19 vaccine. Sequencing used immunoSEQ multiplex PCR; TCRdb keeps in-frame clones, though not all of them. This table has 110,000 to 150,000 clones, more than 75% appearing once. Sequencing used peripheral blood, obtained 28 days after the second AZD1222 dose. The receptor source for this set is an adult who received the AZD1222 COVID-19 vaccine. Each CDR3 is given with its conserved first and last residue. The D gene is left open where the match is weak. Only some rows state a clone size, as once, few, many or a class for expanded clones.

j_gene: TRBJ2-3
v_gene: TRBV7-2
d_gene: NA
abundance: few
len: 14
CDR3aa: CASRGGGGRDTQYF
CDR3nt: TGTGCCAGCCGAGGGGGAGGCGGTCGGGATACGCAGTATTTT

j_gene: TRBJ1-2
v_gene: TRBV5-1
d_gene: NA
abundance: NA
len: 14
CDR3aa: CASSLGPEAYGYTF
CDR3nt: TGCGCCAGCAGCTTAGGGCCGGAAGCCTATGGCTACACCTTC

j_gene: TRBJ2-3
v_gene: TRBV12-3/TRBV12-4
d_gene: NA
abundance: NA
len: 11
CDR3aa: CASSLRDTQYF
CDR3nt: TGTGCCAGCAGTTTAAGGGATACGCAGTATTTT

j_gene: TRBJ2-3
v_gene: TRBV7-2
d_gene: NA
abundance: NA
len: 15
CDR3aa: CASSLAPTFSDTQYF
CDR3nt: TGTGCCAGCAGCTTAGCTCCTACCTTTTCTGATACGCAGTATTTT

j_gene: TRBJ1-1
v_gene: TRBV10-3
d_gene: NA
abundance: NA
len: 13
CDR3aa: CAISEGGMAEAFF
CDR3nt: TGTGCCATCAGTGAAGGGGGGATGGCTGAAGCTTTCTTT

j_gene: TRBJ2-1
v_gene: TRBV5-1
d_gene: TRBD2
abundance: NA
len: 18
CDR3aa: CASSLMAVRTSGGGEQFF
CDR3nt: TGCGCCAGCAGCTTGATGGCAGTAAGGACTAGCGGGGGAGGTGAGCAGTTCTTC

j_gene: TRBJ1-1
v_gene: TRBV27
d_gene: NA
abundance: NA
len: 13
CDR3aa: CASSFPGGTEAFF
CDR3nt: TGTGCCAGCAGTTTCCCCGGGGGCACTGAAGCTTTCTTT

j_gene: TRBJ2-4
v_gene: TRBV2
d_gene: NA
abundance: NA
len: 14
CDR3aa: CASSIQVDKNIQYF
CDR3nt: TGTGCCAGCTCCATACAGGTCGACAAAAACATTCAGTACTTC

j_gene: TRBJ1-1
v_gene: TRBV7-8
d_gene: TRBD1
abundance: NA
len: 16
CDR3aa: CASSRTGYGANTEAFF
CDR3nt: TGTGCCAGCAGCAGGACAGGGTATGGGGCGAACACTGAAGCTTTCTTT

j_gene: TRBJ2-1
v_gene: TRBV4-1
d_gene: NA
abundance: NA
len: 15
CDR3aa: CASRSLAGSYNEQFF
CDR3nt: TGCGCCAGCAGATCCCTTGCGGGTTCCTACAATGAGCAGTTCTTC

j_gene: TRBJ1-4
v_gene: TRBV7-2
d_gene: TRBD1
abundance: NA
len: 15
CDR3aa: CASSFHGDSNEKLFF
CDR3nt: TGTGCCAGCAGCTTCCATGGGGACAGCAATGAAAAACTGTTTTTT

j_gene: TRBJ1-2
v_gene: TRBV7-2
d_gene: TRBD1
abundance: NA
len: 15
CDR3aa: CASSSGTGMGYGYTF
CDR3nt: TGTGCCAGCAGCTCCGGGACAGGGATGGGGTATGGCTACACCTTC

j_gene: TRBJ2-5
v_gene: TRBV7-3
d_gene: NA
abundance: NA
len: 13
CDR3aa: CASSLLALETQYF
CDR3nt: TGTGCCAGCAGCTTACTGGCTTTAGAGACCCAGTACTTC

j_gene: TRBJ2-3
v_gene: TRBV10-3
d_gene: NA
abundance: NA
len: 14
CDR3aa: CATVPGASTDTQYF
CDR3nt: TGTGCCACCGTCCCAGGCGCTAGCACAGATACGCAGTATTTT

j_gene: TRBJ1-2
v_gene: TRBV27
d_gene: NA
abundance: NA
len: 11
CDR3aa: CASRKAHNYTF
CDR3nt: TGTGCCAGCAGGAAGGCCCACAACTACACCTTC